The present T cell receptor beta chain was sequenced within a study of molecular identifiers for immune sequencing clone quantification (dated by TCRdb to 2016 to 2018). Describing the broader study: For a replicate experiment, the RNA from either approximately 20,000 or 98,000 naive CD8 T cells was divided into five aliquots, and four of those aliquots went on to sequencing. This methods study benchmarked molecular-identifier clustering-based TCR repertoire sequencing (MIDCIRS) and TCR RNA copy counting, using CD8 T cells to do so. Beyond this particular receptor, the publication reports: Highly expanded clone sizes could be underestimated because identical TCR molecules may share a barcode. The naive libraries included spiked-in Jurkat TCR RNA (more than nine copies' worth), and this Jurkat TCR RNA is not part of the donor repertoire. Modeling estimated around 3 recovered TCR RNA copies per cell, compared with about 10 by digital PCR, which implies 30% to 35% capture efficiency. When barcode sub-clustering was not used, chimeric consensus sequences inflated TCR diversity, with chimeras reaching as high as 47%. In CMV-specific effector cells, clones with more than 20 RNA copies accounted for over 99% of molecules, whereas in naive cells such clones accounted for under 1%. Spiked-in Jurkat TCR RNA equal to a single cell's worth was reported to be detectable even within one million naive CD8 T cells.

Looking up the germline V gene yields CDR1 SNHLY and CDR2 FYNNEI. Between the V and J ends, shortened by 8 bases and 4 bases respectively, the junction contains 16 bases. The CDR3 runs 14 residues from the cysteine to the phenylalanine. The sequence is cut down to CDR3 DNA, 42 bases in frame from base 1. This clonotype showed up many times. Its recognized antigen is unknown. Base qualities are not recorded, but no much larger clone differs from it by a single base. Library preparation employed PCR. For sequencing, a NextSeq 500 was employed. Bulk TCR libraries were generated as previously described, with the TCR primers listed in Table S5 used. Purification of total RNA was performed with the Qiagen AllPrep DNA/RNA kit. Before any analysis, reads coming from multiple sequencing runs of the same library were combined into one pool. Concerning the study's data processing: Reads were retained only if the reads had an exact TCR constant sequence, and the retained reads were trimmed to 150 nt and grouped according to their 12-nt molecular barcodes. Within each barcode group, reads were sub-clustered at a 15% Levenshtein threshold, and quality-weighted consensus sequences were built per RNA molecule. Non-functional sequences were filtered out, along with any lower-count sequence sitting one edit away from another sequence. Barcode sub-clusters with fewer than 20% of the maximum read count were removed, based on fitting two negative binomial distributions. TCRdb reworked the public reads: Q25 trimming with fastp, MiXCR clone assembly, productive beta chains retained. Rows with a matching CDR3 protein are joined into one entry that keeps the most common DNA and genes. TCRdb assigned the V and J calls; the authors' analysis was not used. Here the sample has approximately 93,000 distinct CDR3 sequences; more than 20% occur a single time. 0.6% to 0.95% of the sample is in the top ten clones.

Libraries of naive CD8 T cells were generated from about 21,000 to 970,000 sorted cells, with 10%, 30% or 50% of the purified RNA used. On a BD FACSAria II, naive CD8 T cells were FACS-sorted as CD8+CD4-CCR7+CD45RA+ and collected into RLT Plus buffer. To test detection sensitivity, Jurkat RNA equivalent to about eleven TCR copies was spiked into samples of roughly 18,000-1,100,000 naive CD8 T cells. Enrichment of CD8 T cells was done with RosetteSep CD8+ T Cell Enrichment Cocktail plus Ficoll-Paque, and ACK red cell lysis came afterward. Here the chain combines TRBV2 and TRBJ2-3; TRBD1 is perhaps the D gene, given 6 matching bases. The origin of this receptor is a human donor in good health. Some libraries in this study had Jurkat cell RNA spiked in. Sequenced material: naive CD8+ T cells from blood, with Jurkat cell RNA spiked in. Taken with the paper, the label for cell subset or site translates to: FACS-sorted CD8+CD4-CCR7+CD45RA+ naive T cells. The DNA sequence follows: TGTGCCAGCGTTGAAGGGGGAGCTGCAGATACGCAGTATTTT. Its translation is CASVEGGAADTQYF.